The rows below give T cell receptor beta chains drawn from one sample of a study of control samples from healthy donors and cancer patients. Some clones are missing from TCRdb's copy, which holds only in-frame ones; the method was immunoSEQ multiplex PCR. The sample lists under 150,000 clones, roughly 91% occurring once. Sequenced: blood. These receptor sequences come from a woman in her sixties or seventies in good health. The CDR3 runs from the conserved cysteine through the conserved F or W. D genes are given only for firm matches. The listing skips clone size in some rows; elsewhere it reads once, few, many or a size class.

>TRBV19|TRBD1|TRBJ2-1|-
TGTGCCAGTAGTATAGATTTCAGCAGGGGGCTTGCCAATGAGCAGTTCTTC
CASSIDFSRGLANEQFF
>TRBV7-2|-|TRBJ1-2|-
TGTGCCAGCAGCTTAGTTCCGGAAGGGGCCTATGGCTACACCTTC
CASSLVPEGAYGYTF
>TRBV5-4|-|TRBJ1-4|-
TGTGCCAGCAGCTTGCGGGGAAATGAAAAACTGTTTTTT
CASSLRGNEKLFF
>TRBV5-1|TRBD2|TRBJ2-2|-
TGCGCCAGCAGCCTGCGGGGAGGGGAAACCGGGGAGCTGTTTTTT
CASSLRGGETGELFF
>TRBV10-1|TRBD1|TRBJ2-3|-
TGCGCCAGCCCTGACAGGGGTTGGATAGATACGCAGTATTTT
CASPDRGWIDTQYF
>TRBV4-2|-|TRBJ1-2|few
TGTGCCAGCAGCCAAGATAACGCAGGGCGGGGTGGCTACACCTTC
CASSQDNAGRGGYTF
>TRBV6-1|-|TRBJ1-4|-
TGTGCCAGCAGTGACGTCGGGGGAATAGGTGCTAATGAAAAACTGTTTTTT
CASSDVGGIGANEKLFF
>TRBV7-3|-|TRBJ1-6|-
TGTGCCAGCAGCTTAGACAGAAATTCACCCCTCCACTTT
CASSLDRNSPLHF
>TRBV25-1|TRBD1|TRBJ2-7|-
TGTGCCAGCAGCCCCCCGGGACAGGGATCCTACGAGCAGTACTTC
CASSPPGQGSYEQYF
>TRBV12-3/TRBV12-4|-|TRBJ2-1|once
TGTGCCAGCAGTCCTAATATCCCACCTGAGCAGTTCTTC
CASSPNIPPEQFF
>TRBV11-2|TRBD2|TRBJ2-1|few
TGTGCCAGCAGCTCACAGACTAGCGGGTACAATGAGCAGTTCTTC
CASSSQTSGYNEQFF
>TRBV5-1|TRBD1|TRBJ1-4|-
TGCGCCAGCAGCAAGACAGGGAGGGAGCCAACTAATGAAAAACTGTTTTTT
CASSKTGREPTNEKLFF
>TRBV11-2|TRBD1|TRBJ1-1|-
TGTGCCAGCACCCAGGGGACAGGGGTTGGCACTGAAGCTTTCTTT
CASTQGTGVGTEAFF
>TRBV5-5|TRBD1|TRBJ2-2|-
TGTGCCAGCAGCTTTACAGGGGGTGTCGGCGGGGAGCTGTTTTTT
CASSFTGGVGGELFF
>TRBV25-1|-|TRBJ1-1|once
TGTGCCAGCAGTGAATTAAAGGCAGGACGTATGACTGAAGCTTTCTTT
CASSELKAGRMTEAFF
>TRBV6-5|TRBD1|TRBJ1-5|-
TGTGCCAGCGGAGTCGGGACAGGGTATCAGCCCCAGCATTTT
CASGVGTGYQPQHF
>TRBV19|-|TRBJ2-7|few
TGTGCCAGCTCTCAAGCTTCACGGGGCTTAAATTACGAGCAGTACTTC
CASSQASRGLNYEQYF
>TRBV12-3/TRBV12-4|-|TRBJ1-2|-
TGTGCCAGCAGTTTTGCAGGGGACTATGGCTACACCTTC
CASSFAGDYGYTF
>TRBV4-3|TRBD2|TRBJ2-1|-
TGCGCCAGCAGCCAAGCGTCTAGCGGGGGGGCCCATGAGCAGTTCTTC
CASSQASSGGAHEQFF
>TRBV19|TRBD2|TRBJ2-3|-
TGTGCCAGTAGTTCGGGACTAGCGGGACCGACAGATACGCAGTATTTT
CASSSGLAGPTDTQYF
>TRBV6-5|-|TRBJ2-5|once
TGTGCCAGCAGTTACTCGATTTTACGTGAGACCCAGTACTTC
CASSYSILRETQYF
>TRBV2|TRBD2|TRBJ2-1|-
TGTGCCAGCCGGCGTCGACTAGCGGGGGACAATGAGCAGTTCTTC
CASRRRLAGDNEQFF
>TRBV19|TRBD1|TRBJ1-6|-
TGTGCCAGTAGTGGACAGGGTAAGGGTTCACCCCTCCACTTT
CASSGQGKGSPLHF
>TRBV7-9|-|TRBJ2-2|-
TGTGCCAGCAGCTTGAGGAACACCGGGGAGCTGTTTTTT
CASSLRNTGELFF
>TRBV7-3|TRBD2|TRBJ2-3|-
TGTGCCAGCAGCTTAAAAGCTAGCGGGGGGGCGGATACGCAGTATTTT
CASSLKASGGADTQYF
>TRBV7-9|-|TRBJ1-2|-
TGTGCCAGCAGCCGACAGTTAGCTAACTATGGCTACACCTTC
CASSRQLANYGYTF
>TRBV10-3|TRBD1|TRBJ2-5|-
TGTGCCATCAGTGAACAGGGGGGAGAGACCCAGTACTTC
CAISEQGGETQYF
>TRBV2|-|TRBJ1-1|-
TGTGCCAGCAGTGAGAGCACTGAAGCTTTCTTT
CASSESTEAFF
>TRBV6-2/TRBV6-3|-|TRBJ2-1|-
TGTGCCAGCAGCGACGGAGGGGAGCAGTTCTTC
CASSDGGEQFF
>TRBV5-5|-|TRBJ1-2|-
TGTGCCAGCAGCTTGGATCTGGCGGCCTCCTATGGCTACACCTTC
CASSLDLAASYGYTF
>TRBV27|-|TRBJ2-1|-
TGTGCCAGCAGGGCCACGACTAGTTTCAATGAGCAGTTCTTC
CASRATTSFNEQFF
>TRBV27|-|TRBJ2-3|-
TGTGCCAGCAGTTCACTGGCGGCGTTCCCGCAGTATTTT
CASSSLAAFPQYF
>TRBV19|-|TRBJ2-2|-
TGTGCCAGTACAAGTGTGAACACCGGGGAGCTGTTTTTT
CASTSVNTGELFF
>TRBV5-4|-|TRBJ1-2|-
TGTGCCAGCAGCTTGGGGGGTTTAGGGGATTATGGCTACACCTTC
CASSLGGLGDYGYTF
>TRBV4-3|TRBD1|TRBJ2-7|-
TGCGCCAGCAGCCAAGCCAGGGGGCGGTACGAGCAGTACTTC
CASSQARGRYEQYF
>TRBV7-2|-|TRBJ1-2|-
TGTGCCAGCAGCTCCCGCGCAAGCCTAGGCTATGGCTACACCTTC
CASSSRASLGYGYTF
>TRBV5-1|TRBD1|TRBJ1-1|-
TGCGCCAGCAGCTGGGGGGACAGAGAGAACACTGAAGCTTTCTTT
CASSWGDRENTEAFF
>TRBV7-9|TRBD1|TRBJ1-1|-
TGTGCCAGCAGTTTTACAGGGGAGACTGAAGCTTTCTTT
CASSFTGETEAFF
>TRBV7-3|-|TRBJ2-1|-
TGTGCCAGCAGCTTAATAGCGAGCTCCTACAATGAGCAGTTCTTC
CASSLIASSYNEQFF
>TRBV4-2|TRBD1|TRBJ1-2|-
TGTGCCAGCAGCCAAGATGCCGGGACAGGGGGATCTAACTATGGCTACACCTTC
CASSQDAGTGGSNYGYTF
>TRBV10-3|TRBD1|TRBJ2-3|-
TGTGCCATCAGTGAACTGGACAGGGGGCTAAGCACAGATACGCAGTATTTT
CAISELDRGLSTDTQYF
>TRBV27|-|TRBJ1-1|-
TGTGCCAGCAGCCGGGGATGGACTGAAGCTTTCTTT
CASSRGWTEAFF
>TRBV5-1|-|TRBJ1-3|once
TGCGCCAGCAGCTTGGAGAGCTCTGGAAACACCATATATTTT
CASSLESSGNTIYF
>TRBV7-6|-|TRBJ1-5|-
TGTGCCAGCAGCTTACTCCAGGGGACAAATAGCAATCAGCCCCAGCATTTT
CASSLLQGTNSNQPQHF
>TRBV6-1|TRBD1|TRBJ2-1|-
TGTGCCAGCAGTGAAGCGAGGGACAGGGGCCACAATGAGCAGTTCTTC
CASSEARDRGHNEQFF
>TRBV27|-|TRBJ2-1|-
TGTGCCAGCAGAACGGGACTCCTCTCCTACAATGAGCAGTTCTTC
CASRTGLLSYNEQFF
>TRBV6-2/TRBV6-3|-|TRBJ2-7|-
TGTGCCAGCAGTTACGCAGGGAGAGGCGAGCAGTACTTC
CASSYAGRGEQYF
>TRBV4-1|TRBD2|TRBJ2-1|few
TGCGCCAGCAGCCAGAATCCGACTGGTGTAGCGGGGGAGAATGAGCAGTTCTTC
CASSQNPTGVAGENEQFF
>TRBV25-1|-|TRBJ2-7|-
TGTGCCAGCAAGGGACGGGATTACGAGCAGTACTTC
CASKGRDYEQYF
>TRBV9|-|TRBJ1-6|-
TGTGCCAGCAGCGTATATAATTCACCCCTCCACTTT
CASSVYNSPLHF
>TRBV2|-|TRBJ2-3|once
TGTGCCAGCAGGAGCACAGATACGCAGTATTTT
CASRSTDTQYF
>TRBV2|-|TRBJ2-7|few
TGTGCCAGCAGTGAGCTAAGTGACGGCGAGCAGTACTTC
CASSELSDGEQYF